One and the same sample provided the 3 T cell receptor beta chains below, sequenced in a study of PD-1 blockade in mismatch repair-deficient tumors. Profiled with immunoSEQ multiplex PCR; TCRdb holds only in-frame clones, not every one. The data contain over 15,000 clones, around 82% of them seen just once; the ten biggest clones take up nearly 3.5%. Sample: PBMCs, taken 4 weeks after starting pembrolizumab. The receptors were sampled from an adult with mismatch repair-deficient cancer.

This clone was recorded once. This chain uses TRBV18 with TRBJ2-6; maybe TRBD2 (5 bases). Trimming stripped 0 bases from V and 0 bases from J, with 9 bases between. The CDR3 spans 17 residues. Germline values: CDR1 KGHSH, CDR2 LQKENI. The CDR3 protein is CASSPPSRGSGANVLTF. CDR3 in DNA: TGTGCCAGCTCACCACCCTCACGGGGCTCTGGGGCCAACGTCCTGACTTTC.

This sequence joins TRBV6-1 and TRBJ1-5; possibly TRBD1 for D (6 bases). V was trimmed by 2 bases and J by 0 bases, leaving 17 bases between them. CDR3 length: 18 residues. Germline CDR1 and CDR2: MNHNS and SASEGT. CDR3: CASSERTVAGYSNQPQHF. The CDR3 DNA sequence: TGTGCCAGCAGTGAAAGGACAGTGGCGGGTTATAGCAATCAGCCCCAGCATTTT.

In its sample, this clone was seen once. The V call is TRBV30, the J call TRBJ2-2; 8 bases agree with TRBD2. This CDR3 is 16 amino acids long. Losses at the gene ends were 5 bases for V and 3 bases for J; bases not matched to a gene: 11. Germline assignment: CDR1 GTSNPN and CDR2 SVGIG (reference sequence). The CDR3 sequence is CAWEPGWGLDTGELFF. The CDR3 DNA sequence: TGTGCCTGGGAGCCTGGGTGGGGACTAGACACCGGGGAGCTGTTTTTT.